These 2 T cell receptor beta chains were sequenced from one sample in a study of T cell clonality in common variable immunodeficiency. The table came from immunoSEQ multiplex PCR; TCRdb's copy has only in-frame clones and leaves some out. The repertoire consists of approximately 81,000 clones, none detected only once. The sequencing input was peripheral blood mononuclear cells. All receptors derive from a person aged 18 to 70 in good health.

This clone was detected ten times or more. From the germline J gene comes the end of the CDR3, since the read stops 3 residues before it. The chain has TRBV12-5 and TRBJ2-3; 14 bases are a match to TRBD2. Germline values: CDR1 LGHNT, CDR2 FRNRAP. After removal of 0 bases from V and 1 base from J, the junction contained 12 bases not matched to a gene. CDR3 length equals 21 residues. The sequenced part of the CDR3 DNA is TGTGCTAGTGGTTTGGTACTAAGGGGACTAGCGGGAGTTGGGGGCACAGATACG. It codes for CASGLVLRGLAGVGGTDT. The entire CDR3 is CASGLVLRGLAGVGGTDTQYF.

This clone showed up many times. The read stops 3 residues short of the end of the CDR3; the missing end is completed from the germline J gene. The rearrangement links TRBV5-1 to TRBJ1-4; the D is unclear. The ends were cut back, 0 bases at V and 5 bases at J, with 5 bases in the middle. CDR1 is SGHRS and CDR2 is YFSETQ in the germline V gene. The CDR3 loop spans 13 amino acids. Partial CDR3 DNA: TGCGCCAGCAGCTTGGTCAGGAATGAAAAA. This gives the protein CASSLVRNEK. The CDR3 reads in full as CASSLVRNEKLFF.